One TCR beta chain is described in this entry. The data belong to a study of blood T cell repertoires in COVID-19. Whole-study context: From the United States, Italy and Spain came samples of acute and convalescent COVID-19.

Study members were between about 18 and 100 years old and lived in 24 US regions. Cohort allocation depended upon clinical history that participants reported. Authors' methods: Amplified reference gene primers provided the basis for estimating nucleated cell counts. Clones were read by immunoSEQ multiplex PCR, and TCRdb kept only the in-frame ones, dropping some. V and J calls and clone size are those listed in that table; D and trimming were worked out from the DNA. Among roughly 130,000 clones listed, almost 85% were seen once. Germline assignment: CDR1 LNHDA and CDR2 SQIVND (reference sequence). The junction had 13 bases not matched to a gene; V was cut back by 7 bases and J by 7 bases. The CDR3 length is 16 residues.

Sequences were obtained from PBMCs or T cells enriched from blood (not recorded which). V gene TRBV19 combines with J gene TRBJ1-4; 9 positions agree with TRBD1. This TCR was recovered from a man aged 35 to 55 with acute COVID-19. The CDR3 reads CASNPTGGSGGEKLFF. The CDR3, as DNA: TGTGCCAGTAATCCTACAGGGGGCTCGGGAGGTGAAAAACTGTTTTTT.